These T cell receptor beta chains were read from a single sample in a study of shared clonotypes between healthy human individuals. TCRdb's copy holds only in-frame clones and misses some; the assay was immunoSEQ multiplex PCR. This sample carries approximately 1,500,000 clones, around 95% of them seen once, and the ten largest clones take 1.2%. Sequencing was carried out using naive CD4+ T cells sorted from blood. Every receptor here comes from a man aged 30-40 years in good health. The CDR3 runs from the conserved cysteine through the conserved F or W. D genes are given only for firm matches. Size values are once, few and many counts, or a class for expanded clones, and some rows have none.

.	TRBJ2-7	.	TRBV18	TGTGCCAGCTCACCAGAGACATCGGGCGAGCAGTACTTC	CASSPETSGEQYF
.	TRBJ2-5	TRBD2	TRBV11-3	TGTGCCAGCAGCTTATCTAGCGGGGGCCCCGAGGACTTC	CASSLSSGGPEDF
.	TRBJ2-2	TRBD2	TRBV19	TGTGCCAGTACGGGACTAGCGGGAGGTAGCACCGGGGAGCTGTTTTTT	CASTGLAGGSTGELFF
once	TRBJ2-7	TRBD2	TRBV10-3	TGTGCCATCAGTGAGTCGTCGCAGCGGGGCGAGCAGTACTTC	CAISESSQRGEQYF
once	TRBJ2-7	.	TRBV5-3	TGTGCCAGAAGCAGATCGGACTGGTACTACGAGCAGTACTTC	CARSRSDWYYEQYF
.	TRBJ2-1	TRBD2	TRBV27	TGTGCCAGCAACCCTAGCGGGAGACCGAACTGGCAGTTCTTC	CASNPSGRPNWQFF
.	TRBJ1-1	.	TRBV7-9	TGTGCCAGCAGCTTTGCGGGGGCTGGTGAAGCTTTCTTT	CASSFAGAGEAFF
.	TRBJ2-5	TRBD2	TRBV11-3	TGTGCCAGCAGCCGCGGTGCGGGAGGGCCCCAAGAGACCCAGTACTTC	CASSRGAGGPQETQYF
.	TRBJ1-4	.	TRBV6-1	TGTGCCAGCAGCCATAGAGTGGGCACTAATGAAAAACTGTTTTTT	CASSHRVGTNEKLFF
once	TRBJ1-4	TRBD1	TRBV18	TGTGCCAGCTCACAGCTTTCCGGGACAGGGGTGGAAAAACTGTTTTTT	CASSQLSGTGVEKLFF
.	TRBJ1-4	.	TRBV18	TGTGCCAGCTCACCACCGAGTAATGAAAAACTGTTTTTT	CASSPPSNEKLFF
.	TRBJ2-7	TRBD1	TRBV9	TGTGCCAGCAGCGTAGCTCCGAGGACAGGGGACAAGCAGTACTTC	CASSVAPRTGDKQYF
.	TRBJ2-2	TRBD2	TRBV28	TGTGCCAGCAGGATCGGGACTAGCGGGAACACCGGGGAGCTGTTTTTT	CASRIGTSGNTGELFF
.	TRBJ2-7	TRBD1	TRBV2	TGTGCCAGCACTCGACCGGGACAGGGGGATGGGGAGCAGTACTTC	CASTRPGQGDGEQYF
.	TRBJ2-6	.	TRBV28	TGTGCCAGCAGTCCCTTTAGGGCCTTCTCTGGGGCCAACGTCCTGACTTTC	CASSPFRAFSGANVLTF
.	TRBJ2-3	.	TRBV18	TGTGCCAGCTCACCCTACAGAGACCTATACACAGATACGCAGTATTTT	CASSPYRDLYTDTQYF
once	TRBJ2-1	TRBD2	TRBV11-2	TGTGCCAGCAGCTTAGTTACTAGCGGGAGTGGTGAGCAGTTCTTC	CASSLVTSGSGEQFF
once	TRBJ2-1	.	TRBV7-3	TGTGCCAGCAGCTTCAGCTCCTACAATGAGCAGTTCTTC	CASSFSSYNEQFF
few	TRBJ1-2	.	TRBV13	TGTGCCAGCAGCACCAGGACTAACTATGGCTACACCTTC	CASSTRTNYGYTF
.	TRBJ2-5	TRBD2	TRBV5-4	TGTGCCAGCAGCTCTAGCGGGACGGCCCAAGAGACCCAGTACTTC	CASSSSGTAQETQYF
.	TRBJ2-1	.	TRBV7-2	TGTGCCAGCAGCTTGACCCCGTCCTACAATGAGCAGTTCTTC	CASSLTPSYNEQFF
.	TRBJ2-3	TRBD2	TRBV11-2	TGTGCCAGCAGCTTCTTAGCGGGCCGCACAGATACGCAGTATTTT	CASSFLAGRTDTQYF
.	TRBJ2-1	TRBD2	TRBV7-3	TGTGCCAGCACGGCTAGCGGGAGTCCCTACAATGAGCAGTTCTTC	CASTASGSPYNEQFF
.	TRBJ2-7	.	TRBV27	TGTGCCAGCAGTTTATCCCCGGTACCCGGAGGCGAGCAGTACTTC	CASSLSPVPGGEQYF
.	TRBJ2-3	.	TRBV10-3	TGTGCCATCAGTGGGGGCCCGGCAGATACGCAGTATTTT	CAISGGPADTQYF
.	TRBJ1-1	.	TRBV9	TGTGCCAGCAGCGTAGATATAGACACTGAAGCTTTCTTT	CASSVDIDTEAFF
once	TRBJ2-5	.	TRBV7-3	TGTGCCAGCAGCCTGGGGGCGGGAGTGGAGACCCAGTACTTC	CASSLGAGVETQYF
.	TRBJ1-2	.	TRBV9	TGTGCCAGCAGCCGCGCGGGGAACTATGGCTACACCTTC	CASSRAGNYGYTF
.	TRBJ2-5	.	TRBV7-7	TGTGCTAGCAGCTTACTACTAGCTCAAGGGGGGGAGACCCAGTACTTC	CASSLLLAQGGETQYF
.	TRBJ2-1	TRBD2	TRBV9	TGTGCCAGCAGCGCTGGACTAGCGGATTACAATGAGCAGTTCTTC	CASSAGLADYNEQFF
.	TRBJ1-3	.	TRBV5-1	TGCGCCAGCGGGACCGGGACCGCAGGAAACACCATATATTTT	CASGTGTAGNTIYF
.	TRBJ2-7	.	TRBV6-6	TGTGCCAGCAGTTACTCCATGGGAGCCGAGCAGTACTTC	CASSYSMGAEQYF
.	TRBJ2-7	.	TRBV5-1	TGCGCCAGCAGCTTGGCCGAAGGTAGCGGATACACCTACGAGCAGTACTTC	CASSLAEGSGYTYEQYF
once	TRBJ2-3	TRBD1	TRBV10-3	TGTGCCATCAGACGAGACAGGGGGATCGCAGATACGCAGTATTTT	CAIRRDRGIADTQYF
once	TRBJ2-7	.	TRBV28	TGTGCCAGCAGTTTGACCGTGCCAGGGGACCTCTACGAGCAGTACTTC	CASSLTVPGDLYEQYF
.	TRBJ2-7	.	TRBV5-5	TGTGCCAGCAGCGTTCTGGAGGGGGCCTTCTCCTACGAGCAGTACTTC	CASSVLEGAFSYEQYF
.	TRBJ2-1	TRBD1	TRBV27	TGTGCCAGCAGTTTAAGGGTACCGGGACAGGGGGTTTACAATGAGCAGTTCTTC	CASSLRVPGQGVYNEQFF
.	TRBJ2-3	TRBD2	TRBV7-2	TGTGCCAGCAGCTTAGGGACTAGTTATCGCACAGATACGCAGTATTTT	CASSLGTSYRTDTQYF
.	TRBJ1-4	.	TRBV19	TGTGCTACGGGTCGTCGGGGTGAAAAACTGTTTTTT	CATGRRGEKLFF
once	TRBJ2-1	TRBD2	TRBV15	TGTGCCACCAGCAGACCCCTAGCCGGGAGGACGTATGAGCAGTTCTTC	CATSRPLAGRTYEQFF
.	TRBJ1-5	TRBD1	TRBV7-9	TGTGCCAGCAGCCCCCCCGGGACAGGGGTCGGGCCCCAGCATTTT	CASSPPGTGVGPQHF
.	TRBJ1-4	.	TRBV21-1	TGTGCCAGCAGCAAAGCGGCAGGGCAGGGAAGCGGTGAAAAACTGTTTTTT	CASSKAAGQGSGEKLFF
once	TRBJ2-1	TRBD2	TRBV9	TGTGCCAGCAGCGTAGTTAGCGGGAAATCCTACAATGAGCAGTTCTTC	CASSVVSGKSYNEQFF
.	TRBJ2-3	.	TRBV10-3	TGTGCCATCAGTGAGTCCTCGGATACGCAGTATTTT	CAISESSDTQYF
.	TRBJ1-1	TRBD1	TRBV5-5	TGTGCCAGCAGCCCGCTTCTCAGGGGGAAGAAGGTGGAGAACACTGAAGCTTTCTTT	CASSPLLRGKKVENTEAFF